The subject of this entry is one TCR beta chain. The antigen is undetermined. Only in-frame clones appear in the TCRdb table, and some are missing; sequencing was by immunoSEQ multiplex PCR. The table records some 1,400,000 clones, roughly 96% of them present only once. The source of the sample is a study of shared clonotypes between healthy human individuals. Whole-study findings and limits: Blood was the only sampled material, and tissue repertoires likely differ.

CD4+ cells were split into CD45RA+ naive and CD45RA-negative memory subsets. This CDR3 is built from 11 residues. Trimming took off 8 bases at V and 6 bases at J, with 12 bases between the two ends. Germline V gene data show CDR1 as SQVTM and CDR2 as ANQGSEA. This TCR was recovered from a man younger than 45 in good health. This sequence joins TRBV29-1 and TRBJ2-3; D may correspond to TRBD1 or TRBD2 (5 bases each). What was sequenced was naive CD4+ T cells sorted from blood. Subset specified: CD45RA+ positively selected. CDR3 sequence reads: CSPLWGDTQYF. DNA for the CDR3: TGCAGCCCACTCTGGGGGGATACGCAGTATTTT.